Each of the 6 T cell receptor beta chains below was sequenced from the same sample in a study of T cells in Graves' hyperthyroidism and ophthalmopathy. Amplification yielded TCR beta CDR3 regions, with RNA transcripts as the source. A first-round RT-PCR of the TCR CDR3 used the HTBI primer set. TCRdb itself ran the multiplex PCR reads through MiXCR, one entry per CDR3 protein. The data contain under 650,000 distinct CDR3 sequences, roughly 15% of them singletons. Sequenced material: blood. Source of these receptors: a woman aged 30 to 39 with Graves' hyperthyroidism.

This clonotype was detected ten times or more. V and J are TRBV20-1 and TRBJ2-3; the match to TRBD1 covers 11 bases. The V and J ends lost 5 bases and 3 bases, in that order; junction bases with no gene match: 1. Per germline, CDR1 DFQATT and CDR2 SNEGSKA (reference sequence). The CDR3 has 13 residues. CDR3 residues: CSAGTGGTDTQYF. Here the CDR3 DNA reads TGCAGTGCTGGGACAGGGGGGACAGATACGCAGTATTTT.

This clonotype has just a few counts. A much larger clone differs by one base, so this may be a read error. The CDR3 protein is CASSLTGKGHTF. DNA for the CDR3: TGTGCCAGCAGTCTGACAGGGAAGGGCCACACCTTC. The chain has TRBV12-3 or TRBV12-4 and TRBJ1-2; 7 bases are shared with TRBD1. CDR3 length: 12 amino acids. After removal of 5 bases from V and 12 bases from J, the junction contained 9 bases not matched to a gene.

This clonotype was found a few times. The rearrangement links TRBV19 to TRBJ2-2; TRBD2 aligns across 13 bases. Germline assignment: CDR1 LNHDA and CDR2 SQIVND (reference sequence). This CDR3 has 18 residues. V lost 6 bases to trimming and J lost 0 bases; unmatched junction nucleotides: 7. The CDR3, as DNA: TGTGCCAGTAGGACTAGCGGGAGGTTCCCCGCGAACACCGGGGAGCTGTTTTTT. Amino acid sequence: CASRTSGRFPANTGELFF.

The chain uses TRBV11-2 and TRBJ1-1; D is possibly TRBD1 (5 bases). The CDR3 sequence is 15 residues long. CDR1 is SGHAT, CDR2 FQNNGV, per germline. Trimming stripped 1 base from V and 6 bases from J, with 15 bases between. The CDR3 reads CASSLAGTAVSEAFF. The CDR3 DNA is TGTGCCAGCAGCTTAGCCGGGACGGCTGTCTCTGAAGCTTTCTTT.

This clonotype was detected a few times. This rearrangement joins TRBV19 to TRBJ2-1, with TRBD2 matching over 7 bases. The ends lost 3 bases at V and 5 bases at J; junction bases unmatched: 4. Germline assignment: CDR1 LNHDA and CDR2 SQIVND (reference sequence). This CDR3 has 14 residues. CDR3 DNA sequence: TGTGCCAGTAGTATCGTGGGACTAAACAATGAGCAGTTCTTC. Encoded protein: CASSIVGLNNEQFF.

This clonotype was recorded many times. The chain recombines TRBV12-3 or TRBV12-4 with TRBJ1-1, with no clear D. Trimming removed 4 bases from V and 7 bases from J, with 25 bases in between. The CDR3 is 17 amino acids. CDR3 bases: TGTGCCAGCAGTTACTCTCAAGGACGGAGCAAGGCCATTGAAGCTTTCTTT. It is translated as CASSYSQGRSKAIEAFF.